This T cell receptor beta chain stems from a study of blood T cells in healthy people across ages. Findings and caveats of the study: As age increased, TCR beta diversity per million T cells fell in a roughly linear fashion. The study found more naive CD4+ cells and higher diversity in long-lived than aged donors.

This clonotype was seen many times. Antigen specificity is unknown. Extraction yielded at least 5 micrograms of total RNA per sample. V lost 5 bases and J 5 bases, leaving 6 bases between the germline ends. Germline V gene data show CDR1 as SEHNR and CDR2 as FQNEAQ (reference sequence). This CDR3 contains 11 residues. Next came a second PCR, run for about 7 to 12 cycles, which used a sample-barcoded 5' primer along with a J-beta primer mix. With 12 random nucleotides, a template-switch adaptor tagged each individual cDNA molecule. Via MiXCR, TCRdb re-called the 5' RACE reads, giving one row per CDR3 protein. In the table there are some 790,000 distinct CDR3 sequences, 25% to 35% of which are singletons.

The chain uses TRBV7-9 and TRBJ2-5, with D hard to call. The TCR was taken from an elderly woman in good health. The specimen was blood. Here the CDR3 reads CASSQTETQYF. The DNA for the CDR3 is TGTGCCAGCAGCCAAACGGAGACCCAGTACTTC.